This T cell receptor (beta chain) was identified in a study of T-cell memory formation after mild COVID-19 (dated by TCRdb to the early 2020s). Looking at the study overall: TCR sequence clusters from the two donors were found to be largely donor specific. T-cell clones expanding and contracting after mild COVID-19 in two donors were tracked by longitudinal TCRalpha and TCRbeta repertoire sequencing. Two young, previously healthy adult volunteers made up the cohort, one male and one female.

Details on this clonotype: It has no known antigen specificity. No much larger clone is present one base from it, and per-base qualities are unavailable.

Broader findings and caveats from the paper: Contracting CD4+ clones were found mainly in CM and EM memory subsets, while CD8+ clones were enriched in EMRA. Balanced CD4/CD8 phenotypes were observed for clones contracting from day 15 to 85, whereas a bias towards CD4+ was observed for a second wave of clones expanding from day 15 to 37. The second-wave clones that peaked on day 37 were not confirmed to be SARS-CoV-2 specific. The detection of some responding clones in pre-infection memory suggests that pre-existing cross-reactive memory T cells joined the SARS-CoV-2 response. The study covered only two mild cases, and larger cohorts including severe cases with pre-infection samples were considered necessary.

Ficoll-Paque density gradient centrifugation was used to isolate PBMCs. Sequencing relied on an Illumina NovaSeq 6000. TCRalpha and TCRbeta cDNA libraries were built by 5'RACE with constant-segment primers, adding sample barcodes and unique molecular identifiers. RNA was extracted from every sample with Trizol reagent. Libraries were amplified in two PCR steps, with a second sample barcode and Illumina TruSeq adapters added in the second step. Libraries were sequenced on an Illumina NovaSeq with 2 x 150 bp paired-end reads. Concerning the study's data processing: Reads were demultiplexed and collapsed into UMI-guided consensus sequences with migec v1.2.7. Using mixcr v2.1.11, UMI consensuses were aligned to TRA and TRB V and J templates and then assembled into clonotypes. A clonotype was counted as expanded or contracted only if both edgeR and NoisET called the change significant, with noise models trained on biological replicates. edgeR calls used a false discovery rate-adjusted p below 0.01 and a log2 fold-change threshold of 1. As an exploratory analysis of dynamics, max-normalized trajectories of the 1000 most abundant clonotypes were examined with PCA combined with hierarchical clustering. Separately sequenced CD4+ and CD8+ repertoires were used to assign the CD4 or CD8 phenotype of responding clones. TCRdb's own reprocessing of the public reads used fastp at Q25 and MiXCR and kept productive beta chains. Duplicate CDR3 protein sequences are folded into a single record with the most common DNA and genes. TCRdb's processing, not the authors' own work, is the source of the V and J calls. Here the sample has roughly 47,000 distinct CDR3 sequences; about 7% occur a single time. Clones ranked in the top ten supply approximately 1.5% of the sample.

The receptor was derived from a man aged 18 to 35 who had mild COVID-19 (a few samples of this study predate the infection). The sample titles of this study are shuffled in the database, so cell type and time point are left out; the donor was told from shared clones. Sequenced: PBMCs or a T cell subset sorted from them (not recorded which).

CDR3 sequence: CATSDREIYGYTF. The nucleotides are TGTGCCACCTCCGACAGGGAAATCTATGGCTACACCTTC. Rearrangement joined TRBV6-2 or TRBV6-3 to TRBJ1-2; TRBD1 agrees with 7 junctional bases. After removal of 10 bases from V and 4 bases from J, the junction retains 9 bases not matched to a gene. CDR1 MNHEY and CDR2 SVGEGT are derived from the germline V gene. Spanning cysteine to phenylalanine, the CDR3 consists of 13 amino acids. The kept DNA is CDR3 alone, 39 bases in frame from the first base.